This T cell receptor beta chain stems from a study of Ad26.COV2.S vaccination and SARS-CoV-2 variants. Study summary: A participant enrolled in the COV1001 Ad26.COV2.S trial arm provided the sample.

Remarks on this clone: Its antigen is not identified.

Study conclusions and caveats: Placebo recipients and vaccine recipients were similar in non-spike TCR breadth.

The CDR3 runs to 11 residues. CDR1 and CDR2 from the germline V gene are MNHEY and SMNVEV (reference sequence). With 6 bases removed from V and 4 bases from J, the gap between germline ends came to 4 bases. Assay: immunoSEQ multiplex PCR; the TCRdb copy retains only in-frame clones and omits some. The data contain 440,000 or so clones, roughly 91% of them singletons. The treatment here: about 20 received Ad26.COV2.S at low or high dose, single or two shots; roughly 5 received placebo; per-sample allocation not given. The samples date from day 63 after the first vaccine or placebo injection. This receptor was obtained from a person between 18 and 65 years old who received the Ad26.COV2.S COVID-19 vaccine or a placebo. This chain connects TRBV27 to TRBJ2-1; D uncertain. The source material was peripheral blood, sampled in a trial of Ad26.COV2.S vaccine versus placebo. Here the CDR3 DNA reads TGTGCCAGCAGGAGATACAATGAGCAGTTCTTC. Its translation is CASRRYNEQFF.